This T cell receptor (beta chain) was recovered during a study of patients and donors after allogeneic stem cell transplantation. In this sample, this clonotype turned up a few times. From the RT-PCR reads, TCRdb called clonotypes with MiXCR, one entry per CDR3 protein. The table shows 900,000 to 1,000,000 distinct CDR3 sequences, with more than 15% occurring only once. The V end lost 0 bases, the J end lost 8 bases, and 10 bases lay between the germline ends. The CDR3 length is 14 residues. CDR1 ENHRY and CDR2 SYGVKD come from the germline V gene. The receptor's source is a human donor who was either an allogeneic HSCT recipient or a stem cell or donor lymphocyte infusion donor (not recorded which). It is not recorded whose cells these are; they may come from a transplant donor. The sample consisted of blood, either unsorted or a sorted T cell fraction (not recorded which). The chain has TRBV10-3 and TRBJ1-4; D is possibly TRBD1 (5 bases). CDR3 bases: TGTGCCATCAGTGAGTCCGTGGGGGAAGAAAAACTGTTTTTT. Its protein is CAISESVGEEKLFF.